The 14 T cell receptor beta chains presented below share a single source sample, sequenced in a study of T-cell memory formation after mild COVID-19. MiXCR, applied by TCRdb to the 5' RACE reads, yields one record per CDR3 protein. The table shows 450,000 or so distinct CDR3 sequences, with around a quarter occurring only once. Source material: PBMCs or a T cell subset sorted from them (not recorded which). All receptors derive from an adult woman who had mild COVID-19 (a few samples of this study predate the infection). Cell type and time point are not known.

This clonotype was counted only a few times. V is TRBV5-1 and J is TRBJ2-3; TRBD1 matches at 7 bases. Germline CDR1 reads SGHRS; CDR2 reads YFSETQ. Trimming at V came to 7 bases and at J to 0 bases, leaving 8 bases not matched to a gene. There are 15 residues in the CDR3. CDR3 residues: CASAQGQLSTDTQYF. The CDR3 DNA follows: TGCGCCAGCGCCCAGGGACAGCTCAGCACAGATACGCAGTATTTT.

This clonotype was counted only a few times. The V call is TRBV10-3, the J call TRBJ1-6; D is uncertain. Germline CDR1 is ENHRY and CDR2 is SYGVKD. The CDR3 covers 18 residues. V lost 0 bases and J lost 7, with 19 bases in between. The CDR3 protein is CAISESKARPGGNSPLHF. CDR3 nucleotide sequence: TGTGCCATCAGTGAGTCGAAAGCTCGACCCGGAGGGAATTCACCCCTCCACTTT.

This clonotype turned up a few times. The chain links TRBV18 to TRBJ2-7; D is ambiguous. The germline V and J ends were trimmed by 2 bases and 2 bases, with 10 bases remaining between them. This CDR3 has 14 amino acids. Germline loops: CDR1 KGHSH, CDR2 LQKENI. CDR3 bases: TGTGCCAGCTCACCAGTGGGATCTGCCTACGAGCAGTACTTC. Its protein is CASSPVGSAYEQYF.

This rearrangement joins TRBV20-1 to TRBJ1-1; D might be TRBD1 (6 bases). Between the trimmed V and J ends, which lost 2 bases and 1 base, there was a span of 11 bases. This CDR3 region has 14 residues. Germline assignment: CDR1 DFQATT and CDR2 SNEGSKA (reference sequence). The CDR3 reads CSARLPDRNTEAFF. As DNA, the CDR3 is TGCAGTGCTAGACTTCCGGACAGGAACACTGAAGCTTTCTTT.

This clonotype was counted a few times. V is TRBV4-3 and J is TRBJ2-4, with unresolved D. CDR3 length: 16 residues. The germline V gene encodes CDR1 LGHNA and CDR2 YSLEER. Trimming pared 1 base from V and 0 bases from J, leaving 10 bases between. CDR3 protein: CASSQGVILAKNIQYF. DNA for the CDR3: TGCGCCAGCAGCCAAGGGGTTATACTAGCCAAAAACATTCAGTACTTC.

This chain uses TRBV9 with TRBJ2-7; D perhaps matches TRBD2 (6 bases). The CDR3 runs 15 residues. The V end lost 3 bases, the J end lost 0 bases, and 13 bases lay between the germline ends. Per germline, CDR1 SGDLS and CDR2 YYNGEE. The CDR3 reads CASSGGGMGSYEQYF. DNA for the CDR3: TGTGCCAGCAGCGGCGGAGGGATGGGCTCCTACGAGCAGTACTTC.

This chain links TRBV14 with TRBJ2-5, with TRBD2 identical over 8 bases. V was pared by 2 bases and J by 4 bases, with 3 bases of the junction left unmatched. Germline CDR1 and CDR2: SGHDN and FVKESK. CDR3 length: 14 amino acids. CDR3 bases: TGTGCCAGCAGCCAACCGGGACTAGGAGAGACCCAGTACTTC. Its translation: CASSQPGLGETQYF.

This clonotype was observed a few times. V is TRBV7-3 and J is TRBJ1-6; D is ambiguous. Germline V gene data show CDR1 as SGHTA and CDR2 as FQGTGA. The CDR3 runs 15 residues. The V gene lost 1 base and the J gene lost 9 bases, with 13 bases spanning the gap. CDR3 sequence (DNA): TGTGCCAGCAGCTTAAATGAGAAGTCGACTTCACCCCTCCACTTT. It encodes CASSLNEKSTSPLHF.

This clonotype was seen more than once but under ten times. The rearrangement uses TRBV5-1 and TRBJ2-5; perhaps TRBD1 as D (6 bases). V lost 2 bases, J lost 1 base, and 12 bases lay in between. This CDR3 has 15 amino acids. Germline V gives CDR1 SGHRS, CDR2 YFSETQ. CDR3 nucleotide sequence: TGCGCCAGCAGCTTAAGACAGGCTACCCAAGAGACCCAGTACTTC. It is translated as CASSLRQATQETQYF.

This clonotype was picked up a small number of times. V and J are TRBV7-9 and TRBJ1-1, with D unresolved. This CDR3 region has 16 residues. V was cut by 7 bases and J by 0 bases, with 18 bases left in between. From germline, CDR1 is SEHNR and CDR2 FQNEAQ (reference sequence). CDR3 coding DNA: TGTGCCAGCACCCTTGACCGCCTCAACATGAACACTGAAGCTTTCTTT. Encoded protein: CASTLDRLNMNTEAFF.

The V and J genes are TRBV29-1 and TRBJ2-4, with 10 nucleotides matching TRBD2. The CDR3 length is 14 residues. Trimming cost V 3 bases and J 5 bases; bases outside gene matches: 4. Germline V gene data show CDR1 as SQVTM and CDR2 as ANQGSEA. The CDR3, as DNA: TGCAGCGTTGAGGGCCTAGCGGGAGAAAACATTCAGTACTTC. Translating gives CSVEGLAGENIQYF.

This clonotype came up a few times. The chain recombines TRBV29-1 with TRBJ1-5; TRBD1 might be the D (6 bases). Germline V CDR1 and CDR2: SQVTM, ANQGSEA. With 6 bases removed from V and 4 bases from J, the gap between germline ends came to 13 bases. The CDR3 covers 13 residues. CDR3 residues: CSVLQGSNQPQHF. The CDR3 DNA is TGCAGCGTCCTCCAGGGGAGTAATCAGCCCCAGCATTTT.

This chain connects TRBV5-6 to TRBJ2-5; D perhaps matches TRBD2 (5 bases). Germline assignment: CDR1 SGHDT and CDR2 YYEEEE. The CDR3 is made up of 13 amino acids. V was trimmed by 4 bases and J by 5 bases, leaving 12 bases between them. Here the CDR3 DNA reads TGTGCCAGCAGCCTCCGGGAAGGCGAGACCCAGTACTTC. This sequence encodes CASSLREGETQYF. The variable domain in full, with the rest retrieved from reference TRBV5-6 and TRBJ2-5, is DAGVTQSPTHLIKTRGQQVTLRCSPKSGHDTVSWYQQALGQGPQFIFQYYEEEERQRGNFPDRFSGHQFPNYSSELNVNALLLGDSALYLCASSLREGETQYFGPGTRLLVL.

The sample holds a few counts of this clonotype. The rearrangement links TRBV12-3 or TRBV12-4 to TRBJ1-1; D not resolved. The V end lost 0 bases, the J end lost 13 bases, and 15 bases lay between the germline ends. The CDR3 has 13 amino acids. DNA for the CDR3: TGTGCCAGCAGTTTAGCCCGGACCTCCCGGGGTTTCTTT. As protein: CASSLARTSRGFF.